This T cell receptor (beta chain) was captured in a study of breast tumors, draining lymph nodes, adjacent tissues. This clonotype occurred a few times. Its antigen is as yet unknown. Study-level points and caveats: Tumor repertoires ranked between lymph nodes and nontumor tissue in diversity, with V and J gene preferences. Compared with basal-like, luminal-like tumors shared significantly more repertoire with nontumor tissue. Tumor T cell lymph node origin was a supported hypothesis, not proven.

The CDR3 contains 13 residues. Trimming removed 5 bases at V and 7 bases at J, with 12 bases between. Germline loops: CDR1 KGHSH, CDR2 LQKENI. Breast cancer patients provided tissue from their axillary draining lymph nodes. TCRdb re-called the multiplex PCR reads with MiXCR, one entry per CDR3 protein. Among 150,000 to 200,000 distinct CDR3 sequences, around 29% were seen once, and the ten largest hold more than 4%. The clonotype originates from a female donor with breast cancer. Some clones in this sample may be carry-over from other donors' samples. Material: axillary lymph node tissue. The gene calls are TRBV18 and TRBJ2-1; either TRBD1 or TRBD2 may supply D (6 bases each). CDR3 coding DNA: TGTGCCAGCTCATGGGGGGCGAATAATGAGCAGTTCTTC. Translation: CASSWGANNEQFF.